The rows below give T cell receptor beta chains drawn from one sample of a study of OX40 agonist ivuxolimab in advanced cancers. TCRdb's table, derived via immunoSEQ multiplex PCR, lists solely in-frame clones and lacks some. The repertoire consists of about 80,000 clones, with approximately 85% occurring once and the leading ten covering 20% to 25%. The input for sequencing was CD4+ or CD8+ T cells sorted from blood, taken in a trial of the OX40 agonist ivuxolimab. Receptor source: an adult with an advanced solid tumor such as melanoma, head and neck, liver or kidney cancer. Each CDR3 is given with its conserved first and last residue. The order of the fields is J gene, V gene, clone size, D gene, CDR3 DNA, CDR3 protein. D genes are given only for firm matches. Not all rows give a size; the values are once, few, many and, for expanded clones, a class.

>TRBJ1-2|TRBV14|NA|NA
TGTGCCAGCAGCTCGGCGGGCAGGACTGGCTACACCTTC
CASSSAGRTGYTF
>TRBJ2-7|TRBV2|once|TRBD2
TGTGCCAGCAAACGGCGGGAGTTATACGAGCAGTACTTC
CASKRRELYEQYF
>TRBJ2-7|TRBV5-1|medium-sized|NA
TGCGCCAGCAGGACGTCCGGGACAACCCCCTACGAGCAGTACTTC
CASRTSGTTPYEQYF
>TRBJ2-7|TRBV5-1|NA|NA
TGCGCCAGCAGCTTAGGGCACGGTTTCAGCTCCTACGAGCAGTACTTC
CASSLGHGFSSYEQYF
>TRBJ2-1|TRBV19|few|TRBD1
TGTGCCAGTAGTATTGGGGGGACAGGAGACAATGAGCAGTTCTTC
CASSIGGTGDNEQFF
>TRBJ2-2|TRBV12-5|NA|NA
TGTGCTAGTGGTTCGGCGCGGGAGAACACCGGGGAGCTGTTTTTT
CASGSARENTGELFF
>TRBJ2-5|TRBV2|once|TRBD2
TGTGCCAGCAGTGAGACTAGCGGGGGGGCTCCGTACTTC
CASSETSGGAPYF
>TRBJ1-5|TRBV7-9|once|TRBD1
TGTGCCAGCAGCCCCACCGGGACAGAGGATCAGCCCCAGCATTTT
CASSPTGTEDQPQHF
>TRBJ2-3|TRBV6-6|few|TRBD1
TGTGCCAGCTCGCCCCGGACAGGGAGCACAGATACGCAGTATTTT
CASSPRTGSTDTQYF
>TRBJ2-3|TRBV11-2|NA|NA
TGTGCCAGCAGCTTAGCTAGCCTAAGCACAGATACGCAGTATTTT
CASSLASLSTDTQYF
>TRBJ2-7|TRBV7-6|few|NA
TGTGCCAGCAGCTTACCCCTTCAGACAATACGTGGGGAGCAGTACTTC
CASSLPLQTIRGEQYF
>TRBJ2-5|TRBV29-1|few|TRBD1
TGCAGCGTGGATGACAGGGGAGGCGTCCAAGAGACCCAGTACTTC
CSVDDRGGVQETQYF
>TRBJ2-7|TRBV7-9|NA|TRBD2
TGTGCCAGCAGCTCAGGACTCAGTAGCGGGGTTACCTACGAGCAGTACTTC
CASSSGLSSGVTYEQYF
>TRBJ2-5|TRBV10-2|NA|NA
TGCGCCAGCAGCAGGAGGGACCAAGAGACCCAGTACTTC
CASSRRDQETQYF
>TRBJ2-7|TRBV5-6|NA|NA
TGTGCCAGCAGCTTGCAGGTGATATACGAGCAGTACTTC
CASSLQVIYEQYF
>TRBJ1-1|TRBV28|NA|NA
TGTGCCAGCATCGCAGGGTTGAACACTGAAGCTTTCTTT
CASIAGLNTEAFF
>TRBJ1-2|TRBV6-6|few|NA
TGTGCCAGCAGTCGGGGCGGGGACTATGGCTACACCTTC
CASSRGGDYGYTF
>TRBJ2-7|TRBV5-1|NA|TRBD2
TGCGCCAGCAGCTCAGCTAGCGGGAGGCAATACGAGCAGTACTTC
CASSSASGRQYEQYF
>TRBJ2-1|TRBV5-4|NA|NA
TGTGCCAGCAGCTTGGATCGGGGCTCCTACAATGAGCAGTTCTTC
CASSLDRGSYNEQFF
>TRBJ2-3|TRBV2|NA|NA
TGTGCCAGCAGTCCCCGGCCCCCCGGGGATACGCAGTATTTT
CASSPRPPGDTQYF
>TRBJ2-3|TRBV7-2|NA|NA
TGTGCCAGCAGCTTAGTATCAGCAGGGTTGACAGATACGCAGTATTTT
CASSLVSAGLTDTQYF
>TRBJ1-2|TRBV4-1|few|NA
TGCGCCAGCAGCCCCGGGATCCCTAGGCGGTCCCACTATGGCTACACCTTC
CASSPGIPRRSHYGYTF
>TRBJ2-5|TRBV7-8|NA|NA
TGTGCCAGCAGCTCGGGAGAGACCCAGTACTTC
CASSSGETQYF
>TRBJ2-7|TRBV7-2|NA|TRBD1
TGTGCCAGCAGCTCGTACGACAGGGGTGTGTACGAGCAGTACTTC
CASSSYDRGVYEQYF
>TRBJ2-7|TRBV23-1|NA|NA
TGCGCCAGCAGCCTAATCGCGTGGTCCTACGAGCAGTACTTC
CASSLIAWSYEQYF
>TRBJ2-2|TRBV5-1|NA|TRBD2
TGCGCCAGCAGCTTCAGCGGGGACACCGGGGAGCTGTTTTTT
CASSFSGDTGELFF
>TRBJ2-3|TRBV29-1|few|TRBD1
TGCAGCGTCTCTAAAGGGGGCTATACCACAGATACGCAGTATTTT
CSVSKGGYTTDTQYF
>TRBJ2-5|TRBV19|once|TRBD2
TGTGCCAGTAGTATGTGGCGGGGGGACCAAGAGACCCAGTACTTC
CASSMWRGDQETQYF
>TRBJ2-5|TRBV5-6|NA|NA
TGTGCCAGCAGGACATGGGGGGACCACATGTGGACCCAGTACTTC
CASRTWGDHMWTQYF